One and the same sample provided the 17 T cell receptor beta chains below, sequenced in a study of cytomegalovirus exposure and HLA in healthy donors. Primers included in the PCR were 60 Vbeta and 13 Jbeta primers. Repertoires were generated with immunoSEQ multiplex PCR, while TCRdb's copy carries only in-frame clones and drops some. The sample consists of 200,000 to 250,000 clones, approximately 80% of them appearing once. The sequenced material came from PBMCs. Receptors originate from a boy between 2 and 10 years old in good health and CMV-seronegative.

The chain joins TRBV23-1 to TRBJ2-3, with 11 positions matching TRBD2. TRBV23-1 carries the ORF label, with uncertain function. V shed 10 bases, J shed 3 bases, and the junction held 9 bases outside the gene matches. This CDR3 spans 15 amino acids. The CDR3 loop reads CAIGTSGVRTDTQYF. The CDR3, as DNA: TGCGCCATCGGGACTAGCGGAGTTAGAACAGATACGCAGTATTTT.

The V call is TRBV19, the J call TRBJ2-7; maybe TRBD1 (6 bases). This CDR3 is built from 15 residues. Germline CDR1 LNHDA, CDR2 SQIVND (reference sequence). Trimming removed 1 base at V and 2 bases at J, with 12 bases between. The CDR3 spells CASSIAGDITYEQYF. The CDR3 coding sequence is TGTGCCAGTAGTATAGCAGGGGACATAACCTACGAGCAGTACTTC.

The V and J genes are TRBV15 and TRBJ2-3; a possible D gene is TRBD2 (5 bases). Germline V lookup: CDR1 LNHNV, CDR2 YYDKDF (reference sequence). The CDR3 is 16 residues long. Trimming left V 4 bases short and J 6 bases short, with 20 bases between. The CDR3 region has the DNA TGTGCCACCAGCACCGTCCGAGGACCACAGCGGGATACGCAGTATTTT. Translating gives CATSTVRGPQRDTQYF.

The rearrangement joins TRBV9 to TRBJ1-2; no reliable D call. Germline lookup yields CDR1 SGDLS and CDR2 YYNGEE. V was trimmed by 4 bases and J by 4 bases, leaving 8 bases between them. This CDR3 is 12 amino acids long. This chain's CDR3 is CASSPNSYGYTF. The CDR3 nucleotides read TGTGCCAGCAGCCCCAATTCCTATGGCTACACCTTC.

The CDR3 coding sequence is TGTGCCAGCAGCTTTGGGGGGGATACGCAGTATTTT. It codes for CASSFGGDTQYF. The gene calls are TRBV5-6 and TRBJ2-3, with a tentative D call TRBD2 (6 bases). This CDR3 contains 12 residues. Germline CDR1 and CDR2: SGHDT and YYEEEE. The ends were cut back, 2 bases at V and 6 bases at J, with 7 bases in the middle.

J is TRBJ2-2 and V is TRBV19, with TRBD1 matching 12 bases. The CDR3 is 16 residues long. With V trimmed by 5 bases and J by 5 bases, 6 bases remained unmatched. CDR1 is LNHDA and CDR2 is SQIVND in the germline V gene (reference sequence). The DNA for the CDR3 is TGTGCCAGTAGTGGGGGACAGGGGGCAGGAACCGGGGAGCTGTTTTTT. This sequence encodes CASSGGQGAGTGELFF. The variable domain in full, completed from reference TRBV19 and TRBJ2-2, reads DGGITQSPKYLFRKEGQNVTLSCEQNLNHDAMYWYRQDPGQGLRLIYYSQIVNDFQKGDIAEGYSVSREKKESFPLTVTSAQKNPTAFYLCASSGGQGAGTGELFFGEGSRLTVL.

V usage is TRBV11-3 and J usage is TRBJ2-3, with 13 nucleotides matching TRBD2. Germline-derived CDR1 and CDR2 are SGHNT and YENEEA. The CDR3 extends over 17 amino acids. After removal of 3 bases from V and 1 base from J, the junction contained 4 bases not matched to a gene. CDR3 region: CASSFSGTSGGTDTQYF. The DNA of the CDR3 is TGTGCCAGCAGCTTCTCCGGGACTAGCGGGGGCACAGATACGCAGTATTTT.

This chain links TRBV9 with TRBJ2-7, with D possibly being TRBD2 (6 bases). Germline loops: CDR1 SGDLS, CDR2 YYNGEE. This CDR3 contains 13 residues. V lost 4 bases and J 6 bases, leaving 14 bases between the germline ends. The DNA of the CDR3 is TGTGCCAGCAGCTTCGGGACTCTCTCCGAGCAGTACTTC. Encoded protein: CASSFGTLSEQYF.

The rearrangement links TRBV5-1 to TRBJ2-2; 7 nucleotides agree with TRBD1. Germline V gene sequence: CDR1 SGHRS, CDR2 YFSETQ. This CDR3 has 15 residues. Losses at the gene ends were 4 bases for V and 0 bases for J; bases not matched to a gene: 3. The CDR3 is CASSRGQTNTGELFF. CDR3 bases: TGCGCCAGCAGCCGGGGACAGACGAACACCGGGGAGCTGTTTTTT. The complete variable domain, with remaining parts taken from reference TRBV5-1 and TRBJ2-2, reads KAGVTQTPRYLIKTRGQQVTLSCSPISGHRSVSWYQQTPGQGLQFLFEYFSETQRNKGNFPGRFSGRQFSNSRSEMNVSTLELGDSALYLCASSRGQTNTGELFFGEGSRLTVL.

V and J are TRBV10-3 and TRBJ2-7; 12 bases line up with TRBD2. Germline V gene sequence: CDR1 ENHRY, CDR2 SYGVKD. V lost 10 bases to trimming and J lost 5 bases; unmatched junction nucleotides: 12. The CDR3 loop spans 15 amino acids. CDR3 in DNA: TGTGCCACCCGACTAGCGGGAGAGGGTCTCAACGAGCAGTACTTC. The encoded protein is CATRLAGEGLNEQYF.

V gene TRBV6-5 combines with J gene TRBJ1-2, with TRBD1 matching over 7 bases. Germline V gives CDR1 MNHEY, CDR2 SVGAGI. The CDR3 loop spans 13 amino acids. V shed 6 bases, J shed 6 bases, and the junction held 7 bases outside the gene matches. The CDR3 region has the DNA TGTGCCAGCAGCAGAAAAACAGGGGATGGCTACACCTTC. This translates into CASSRKTGDGYTF.

CDR3 residues: CASIGQEVNTIYF. CDR3 nucleotide sequence: TGTGCCAGCATCGGACAGGAAGTAAACACCATATATTTT. This sequence joins TRBV2 and TRBJ1-3; TRBD1 aligns across 7 bases. With V trimmed by 7 bases and J by 6 bases, 6 bases remained unmatched. The CDR3 consists of 13 residues. Germline V gene sequence: CDR1 SNHLY, CDR2 FYNNEI.

This chain links TRBV6-1 with TRBJ2-7; 13 bases align to TRBD2. The CDR3 length is 14 residues. CDR1 and CDR2 from the germline V gene are MNHNS and SASEGT. V dropped 6 bases and J dropped 3; count of bases not matched to a gene: 2. In nucleotides, the CDR3 is TGTGCCAGCAGGGGGACTAGCGGGAACTACGAGCAGTACTTC. Amino acids: CASRGTSGNYEQYF.

The chain joins TRBV19 to TRBJ2-3; TRBD1 matches 7 bases. CDR3 length equals 16 residues. V shed 1 base and J 2 bases; nucleotides not matched to a gene: 6. Germline CDR1 is LNHDA and CDR2 is SQIVND (reference sequence). CDR3 in amino acids: CASSIAGTDLTDTQYF. In DNA, the CDR3 is TGTGCCAGTAGTATAGCCGGGACAGATCTCACAGATACGCAGTATTTT.

The rearrangement links TRBV5-4 to TRBJ2-7, with D tentatively TRBD1 (5 bases). The CDR3 sequence is 14 residues long. Looked up from germline, CDR1 is SGHNT and CDR2 is YYREEE (reference sequence). V lost 4 bases and J lost 3, with 14 bases in between. The CDR3: CASSAAGFNYEQYF. The DNA for the CDR3 is TGTGCCAGCAGCGCGGCAGGGTTCAACTACGAGCAGTACTTC.

CDR3 DNA: TGTGCCAGCAAGGAGCGGGAGGTAGGCGAGCAGTACTTC. Its protein is CASKEREVGEQYF. This chain uses TRBV6-1 with TRBJ2-7; TRBD2 matches 9 bases. CDR3 size: 13 residues. Germline lookup yields CDR1 MNHNS and CDR2 SASEGT. After removal of 7 bases from V and 6 bases from J, the junction contained 7 bases not matched to a gene.

With respect to this clone: At one boundary the junction diverges from the germline segment, which might be a read error. The chain is built from TRBV15 and TRBJ2-3; D gene ambiguous. Germline assignment: CDR1 LNHNV and CDR2 YYDKDF (reference sequence). The CDR3 consists of 15 residues. The CDR3 protein is CATSRENMYTNTQYF. The CDR3 DNA reads TGTGCCACCAGCAGAGAGAACATGTACACAAATACGCAGTATTTT.